The 5 T cell receptor beta chains below come from one sample, sequenced in a study of CD8 T cells in ankylosing spondylitis. A single record per CDR3 protein comes from TCRdb applying MiXCR to the 5' RACE reads. This sample has around 340,000 distinct CDR3 sequences, with about 15% found just once. What was sequenced was blood, either unsorted or a sorted T cell fraction (not recorded which). All receptors derive from a male donor with ankylosing spondylitis or in good health (not recorded which).

This clonotype was seen a few times. V and J are TRBV9 and TRBJ2-5; a weak D match, TRBD1 (6 bases). Germline V lookup: CDR1 SGDLS, CDR2 YYNGEE. The CDR3 consists of 16 residues. Trimming left V 5 bases short and J 0 bases short, with 17 bases between. Here the CDR3 DNA reads TGTGCCAGCAGTTGGGGGCAGGGGTTGAACCAAGAGACCCAGTACTTC. Its translation: CASSWGQGLNQETQYF.

This rearrangement joins TRBV15 to TRBJ2-1, with 9 bases aligning to TRBD2. Germline assignment: CDR1 LNHNV and CDR2 YYDKDF (reference sequence). The CDR3 has 15 residues. V shed 0 bases, J shed 6 bases, and the junction held 3 bases outside the gene matches. The CDR3 DNA reads as TGTGCCACCAGCAGAGATGCGCGGGGGGGCAATGAGCAGTTCTTC. Encoded protein: CATSRDARGGNEQFF.

This clonotype was seen only a few times. The gene calls are TRBV7-9 and TRBJ2-7; TRBD1 agrees at 7 bases. The CDR3 extends over 13 amino acids. Germline V gene data show CDR1 as SEHNR and CDR2 as FQNEAQ (reference sequence). J gave up 3 bases and V 10 bases, and 9 bases lay outside the gene matches. CDR3 in amino acids: CATSRDSIYEQYF. In DNA form, the CDR3 reads TGTGCCACCTCCCGGGACAGTATCTACGAGCAGTACTTC. Complete variable domain (other parts from reference TRBV7-9 and TRBJ2-7): DTGVSQNPRHKITKRGQNVTFRCDPISEHNRLYWYRQTLGQGPEFLTYFQNEAQLEKSRLLSDRFSAERPKGSFSTLEIQRTEQGDSAMYLCATSRDSIYEQYFGPGTRLTVT.

This clonotype was recorded a few times. The chain employs TRBV2 and TRBJ2-1; D gene unclear. V was pared by 0 bases and J by 0 bases, with 6 bases between. From germline, CDR1 is SNHLY and CDR2 FYNNEI. The CDR3 extends over 15 amino acids. The CDR3 sequence: CASSEAGPSYNEQFF. In DNA, the CDR3 is TGTGCCAGCAGTGAAGCAGGGCCCTCCTACAATGAGCAGTTCTTC.

This clonotype was detected only a few times. The rearrangement links TRBV10-3 to TRBJ2-1, with 15 bases fitting TRBD2. J gave up 0 bases and V 10 bases, and 10 bases lay outside the gene matches. Per the germline V gene, CDR1 is ENHRY and CDR2 is SYGVKD. The CDR3 length is 18 residues. The CDR3 loop reads CATLPGLAGGSSYNEQFF. As DNA, the CDR3 is TGTGCCACTCTCCCGGGACTAGCGGGGGGAAGCTCCTACAATGAGCAGTTCTTC.